These T cell receptor beta chains were read from a single sample in a study of T-cell memory formation after mild COVID-19. A single record per CDR3 protein comes from TCRdb applying MiXCR to the 5' RACE reads. The sample records about half a million distinct CDR3 sequences, 15% to 20% being singletons. Sequenced sample: PBMCs or a T cell subset sorted from them (not recorded which). All receptors come from an adult woman who had mild COVID-19 (a few samples of this study predate the infection). Cell type and time point are not known. Each CDR3 is given with its conserved first and last residue. Each record gives: clone size, J gene, V gene, D gene, CDR3 DNA, CDR3 protein. A D gene is named only where the DNA matches it firmly. Size is omitted from some rows. Given values are once, few, many or a class for expanded clones.

>few|TRBJ1-6|TRBV12-3/TRBV12-4|TRBD1
TGTGCCAGCAGCAGGACAGGGACTAATTCACCCCTCCACTTT
CASSRTGTNSPLHF
>NA|TRBJ2-6|TRBV25-1|NA
TGTGCCAGCACCGAGGGGGGAGCTGGGGCCAACGTCCTGACTTTC
CASTEGGAGANVLTF
>few|TRBJ1-3|TRBV11-2|NA
TGTGCCAGCAGCTTAATGATACCGAGCTCTGGAAACACCATATATTTT
CASSLMIPSSGNTIYF
>NA|TRBJ2-7|TRBV6-1|TRBD1
TGTGCCAGCAGACGGGACAGCGCCTACGAGCAGTACTTC
CASRRDSAYEQYF
>few|TRBJ2-7|TRBV5-1|NA
TGCGCCAGCAGCTTGGCAGGATCGCCCTACGAGCAGTACTTC
CASSLAGSPYEQYF
>NA|TRBJ1-5|TRBV3-1|NA
TGTGCCAGCAGCCAAGTATTAGGGTATGGCAATCAGCCCCAGCATTTT
CASSQVLGYGNQPQHF
>NA|TRBJ1-2|TRBV5-1|TRBD1
TGCGCCAGCAGCTCCCGGTGGGAGGGGGCCAACTATGGCTACACCTTC
CASSSRWEGANYGYTF
>many|TRBJ2-3|TRBV20-1|NA
TGCAGTGCGAGACCTCAATGGGGGGTCGGAGATACGCAGTATTTT
CSARPQWGVGDTQYF
>few|TRBJ1-1|TRBV7-9|NA
TGTGCCAGCAGCTTAGACAGGGCGTACACTGAAGCTTTCTTT
CASSLDRAYTEAFF
>NA|TRBJ2-3|TRBV29-1|NA
TGCAGCATGTTGGGGGGCACGCAGTATTTT
CSMLGGTQYF
>once|TRBJ2-2|TRBV7-9|TRBD1
TGTGCCAGCAGCTTATACAGGGGGCACACCGGGGAGCTGTTTTTT
CASSLYRGHTGELFF
>few|TRBJ1-1|TRBV27|TRBD1
TGTGCCAGCAGTAAGGGGGACAGGACTAGAGGAGCTTTCTTT
CASSKGDRTRGAFF
>NA|TRBJ2-7|TRBV27|TRBD1
TGTGCCAGCAGGCAAACCGGGACAGGGGGAAGGTCCGAGCAGTACTTC
CASRQTGTGGRSEQYF
>few|TRBJ1-2|TRBV11-2|TRBD1
TGTGCCAGCAGCTTAGAACCCGGGACAGCTAACTATGGCTACACCTTC
CASSLEPGTANYGYTF
>NA|TRBJ2-2|TRBV7-2|NA
TGTGCCAGCAGCTCCGGTTCGTGGACCGCGAACACCGGGGAGCTGTTTTTT
CASSSGSWTANTGELFF
>NA|TRBJ2-3|TRBV7-9|TRBD2
TGTGCCAGCAGCCCCGACGGGGGGACGAGTACAGATACGCAGTATTTT
CASSPDGGTSTDTQYF
>NA|TRBJ2-3|TRBV12-5|NA
TGTGCTAGTGGTTTGTTCCGGGTTAGCGGAAAGTCTACAGATACGCAGTATTTT
CASGLFRVSGKSTDTQYF
>few|TRBJ1-4|TRBV30|NA
TGTGCCTGGAGCTGGGGCCCAGCCACTAATGAAAAACTGTTTTTT
CAWSWGPATNEKLFF
>few|TRBJ2-1|TRBV20-1|TRBD2
TGCAGTGCTAGAGAAACAGCGGGGGGGAAGAGCGATGAGCAGTTCTTC
CSARETAGGKSDEQFF
>few|TRBJ2-3|TRBV7-9|TRBD2
TGTGCCAGCAGCTCAACTGAGACTAGCGGGGGCCTCACAGATACGCAGTATTTT
CASSSTETSGGLTDTQYF
>few|TRBJ2-2|TRBV27|TRBD1
TGTGCCAGCAGTCTCACAGGGGTGAACGGGGAGCTGTTTTTT
CASSLTGVNGELFF
>few|TRBJ1-2|TRBV24-1|NA
TGTGCCACCAGTGTTTCGGAGGATTATGGCTACACCTTC
CATSVSEDYGYTF
>many|TRBJ2-1|TRBV5-1|NA
TGCGCCAGCAGCTTGGGTTTAGCCCCAGACTACAATGAGCAGTTCTTC
CASSLGLAPDYNEQFF
>few|TRBJ2-1|TRBV20-1|NA
TGCAGTGCTATTTGTGACGGAAAGTACAATGAGCAGTTCTTC
CSAICDGKYNEQFF
>many|TRBJ1-4|TRBV12-3/TRBV12-4|NA
TGTGCCAGCAGCTCGTACGCAACTAATGAAAAACTGTTTTTT
CASSSYATNEKLFF
>few|TRBJ1-2|TRBV20-1|TRBD1
TGCAGCCCCAGGGGGGACAGGGGAGATGGCTACACCTTC
CSPRGDRGDGYTF
>NA|TRBJ2-5|TRBV2|NA
TGTGCCAGCAGTGAATCGGACAGAGAGACCCAGTACTTC
CASSESDRETQYF
>NA|TRBJ2-7|TRBV5-1|NA
TGCGCCAGCAGCCAAGCCGGACAGTCCTACGAGCAGTACTTC
CASSQAGQSYEQYF
>few|TRBJ2-1|TRBV5-1|TRBD2
TGCGCCAGCAGCTTTACTAGCGGGAGATTCAATGAGCAGTTCTTC
CASSFTSGRFNEQFF
>NA|TRBJ2-7|TRBV5-1|TRBD2
TGCGCCAGCAGCTCCCTGACTAGCGGATCCTACGAGCAGTACTTC
CASSSLTSGSYEQYF
>NA|TRBJ2-7|TRBV20-1|NA
TGCAGTGTGATGGGGGGTCACGAGCAGTACTTC
CSVMGGHEQYF
>few|TRBJ2-5|TRBV3-1|NA
TGTGCCAGCCGGGACTTCCAAGAGACCCAGTACTTC
CASRDFQETQYF
>NA|TRBJ2-5|TRBV4-3|NA
TGCGCCAGCAGCTTTGGAACACGGATACAAGAGACCCAGTACTTC
CASSFGTRIQETQYF
>NA|TRBJ1-1|TRBV5-1|NA
TGCGCCAGCAGCTCCCACCCGTCTATGGCTGAAGCTTTCTTT
CASSSHPSMAEAFF
>few|TRBJ2-7|TRBV12-3/TRBV12-4|NA
TGTGCCAGCAGACCCCCGACAGCCTCAACCTACGAGCAGTACTTC
CASRPPTASTYEQYF
>few|TRBJ1-6|TRBV4-2|TRBD1
TGTGCCAGCAGCCAATCCGGACGGGCAGGGGGCCTGGGTAATTCACCCCTCCACTTT
CASSQSGRAGGLGNSPLHF
>few|TRBJ1-1|TRBV4-1|NA
TGCGCCAGCAGCCAAGGAACTGTGGGCACGAACACTGAAGCTTTCTTT
CASSQGTVGTNTEAFF
>NA|TRBJ2-7|TRBV29-1|TRBD1
TGCAGCGTGCGCCGGGACAGCCCGTACGAGCAGTACTTC
CSVRRDSPYEQYF
>NA|TRBJ2-7|TRBV6-5|TRBD2
TGTGCCAGCAGAACCGGGTGGGAGGGCCGCTCCTACGAGCAGTACTTC
CASRTGWEGRSYEQYF
>NA|TRBJ2-5|TRBV24-1|NA
TGTGCCACCAGCGACAGCCCCCCACAGACCCAGTACTTC
CATSDSPPQTQYF
>few|TRBJ2-5|TRBV9|NA
TGTGCCAGCAGCGTAGTTGGGGGCCACCAAGAGACCCAGTACTTC
CASSVVGGHQETQYF
>few|TRBJ1-2|TRBV11-1|TRBD1
TGTGCCAGCAGCTGGGGGACAGCTTACAGGGGATCTGGCTACACCTTC
CASSWGTAYRGSGYTF
>few|TRBJ2-3|TRBV29-1|TRBD1
TGCAGCGTCGACGGACAGGATGGGGATACGCAGTATTTT
CSVDGQDGDTQYF
>NA|TRBJ2-3|TRBV30|NA
TGTGCCTGGGCAGACACCGGAGGTACGCAGTATTTT
CAWADTGGTQYF
>NA|TRBJ2-7|TRBV12-3/TRBV12-4|TRBD2
TGTGCCAGCAGCCTAGCAAGCGGGGGTGACTCCTACGAGCAGTACTTC
CASSLASGGDSYEQYF
>few|TRBJ1-1|TRBV12-3/TRBV12-4|NA
TGTGCCAGCGGAAAGACAGGATTAAACACTGAAGCTTTCTTT
CASGKTGLNTEAFF
>few|TRBJ2-7|TRBV7-2|TRBD2
TGTGCCAGCAGCCCAGGGACTAGCGGGAGCATGTACGAGCAGTACTTC
CASSPGTSGSMYEQYF
>NA|TRBJ1-5|TRBV6-2/TRBV6-3|NA
TGTGCCAGCAGTCGGGGGGCCAATAGCAATCAGCCCCAGCATTTT
CASSRGANSNQPQHF
>NA|TRBJ2-1|TRBV9|NA
TGTGCCAGCAGTCATAGCGGAGCAGAGCAGTTCTTC
CASSHSGAEQFF
>few|TRBJ2-7|TRBV30|TRBD2
TGTGCCTGGTCCCAGGGAGTCGGGGGGGCCTGGAACTACGAGCAGTACTTC
CAWSQGVGGAWNYEQYF